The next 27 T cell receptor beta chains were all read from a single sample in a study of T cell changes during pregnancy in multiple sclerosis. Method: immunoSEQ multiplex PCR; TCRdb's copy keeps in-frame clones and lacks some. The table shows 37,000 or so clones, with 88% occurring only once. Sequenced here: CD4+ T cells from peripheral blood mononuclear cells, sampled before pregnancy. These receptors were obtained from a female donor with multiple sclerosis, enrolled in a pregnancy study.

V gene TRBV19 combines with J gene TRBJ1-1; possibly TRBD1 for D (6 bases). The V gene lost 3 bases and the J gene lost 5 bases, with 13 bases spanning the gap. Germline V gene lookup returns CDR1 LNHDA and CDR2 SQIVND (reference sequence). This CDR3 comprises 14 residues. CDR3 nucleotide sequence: TGTGCCAGTAGTATCGGGGGCGGGAGAACTGAAGCTTTCTTT. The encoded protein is CASSIGGGRTEAFF.

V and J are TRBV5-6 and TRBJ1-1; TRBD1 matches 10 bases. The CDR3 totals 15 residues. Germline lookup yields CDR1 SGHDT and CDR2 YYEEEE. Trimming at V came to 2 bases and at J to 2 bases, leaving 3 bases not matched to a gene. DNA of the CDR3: TGTGCCAGCAGCTTTGGGACAGGGGTTAACACTGAAGCTTTCTTT. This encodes CASSFGTGVNTEAFF.

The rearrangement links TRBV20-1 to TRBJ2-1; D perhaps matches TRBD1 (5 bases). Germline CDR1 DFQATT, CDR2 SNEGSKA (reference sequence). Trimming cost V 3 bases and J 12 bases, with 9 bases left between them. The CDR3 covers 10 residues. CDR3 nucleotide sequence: TGCAGTGCTAGCTCAGGGTGGCAGTTCTTC. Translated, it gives CSASSGWQFF.

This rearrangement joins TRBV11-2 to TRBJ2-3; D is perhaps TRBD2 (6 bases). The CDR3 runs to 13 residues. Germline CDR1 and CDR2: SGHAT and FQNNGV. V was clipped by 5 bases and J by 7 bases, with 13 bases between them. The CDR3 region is CASSPLSGYTQYF. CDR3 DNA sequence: TGTGCCAGCAGCCCACTTAGCGGTTATACGCAGTATTTT.

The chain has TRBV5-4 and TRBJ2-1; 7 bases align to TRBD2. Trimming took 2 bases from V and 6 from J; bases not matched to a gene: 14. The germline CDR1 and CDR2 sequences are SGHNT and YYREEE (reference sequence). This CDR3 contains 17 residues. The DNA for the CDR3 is TGTGCCAGCAGCTTAGTCGGGGGAGGGCCAGGTTCCAATGAGCAGTTCTTC. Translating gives CASSLVGGGPGSNEQFF.

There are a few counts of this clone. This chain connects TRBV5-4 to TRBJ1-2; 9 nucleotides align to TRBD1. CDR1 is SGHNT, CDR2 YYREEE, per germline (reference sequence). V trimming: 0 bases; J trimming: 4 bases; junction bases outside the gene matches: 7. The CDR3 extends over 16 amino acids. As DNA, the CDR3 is TGTGCCAGCAGCTTGGCGGGACAGGGTAATTCCTATGGCTACACCTTC. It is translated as CASSLAGQGNSYGYTF. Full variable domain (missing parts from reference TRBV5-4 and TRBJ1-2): ETGVTQSPTHLIKTRGQQVTLRCSSQSGHNTVSWYQQALGQGPQFIFQYYREEENGRGNFPPRFSGLQFPNYSSELNVNALELDDSALYLCASSLAGQGNSYGYTFGSGTRLTVV.

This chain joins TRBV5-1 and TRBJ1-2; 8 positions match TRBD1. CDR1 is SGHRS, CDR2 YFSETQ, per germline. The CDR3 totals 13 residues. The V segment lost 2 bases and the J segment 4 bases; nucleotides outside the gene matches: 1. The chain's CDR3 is CASSFGQGYGYTF. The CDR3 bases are TGCGCCAGCAGCTTTGGACAGGGCTATGGCTACACCTTC. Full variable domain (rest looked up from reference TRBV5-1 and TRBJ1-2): KAGVTQTPRYLIKTRGQQVTLSCSPISGHRSVSWYQQTPGQGLQFLFEYFSETQRNKGNFPGRFSGRQFSNSRSEMNVSTLELGDSALYLCASSFGQGYGYTFGSGTRLTVV.

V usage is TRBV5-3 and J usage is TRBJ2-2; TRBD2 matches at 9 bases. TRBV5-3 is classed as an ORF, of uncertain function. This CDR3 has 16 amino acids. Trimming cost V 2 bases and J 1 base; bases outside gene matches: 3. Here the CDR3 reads CARSFSAGGNTGELFF. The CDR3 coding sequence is TGTGCCAGAAGCTTCTCAGCGGGAGGGAACACCGGGGAGCTGTTTTTT.

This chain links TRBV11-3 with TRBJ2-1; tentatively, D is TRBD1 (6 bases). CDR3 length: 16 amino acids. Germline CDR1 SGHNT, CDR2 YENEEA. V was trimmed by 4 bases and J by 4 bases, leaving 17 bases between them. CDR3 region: CASSSGPIQGYNEQFF. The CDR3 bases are TGTGCCAGCAGCTCCGGCCCCATACAGGGTTACAATGAGCAGTTCTTC.

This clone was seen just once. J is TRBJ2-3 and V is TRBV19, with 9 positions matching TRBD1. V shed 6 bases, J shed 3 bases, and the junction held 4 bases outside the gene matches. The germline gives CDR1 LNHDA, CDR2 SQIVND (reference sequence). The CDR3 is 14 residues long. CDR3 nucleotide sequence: TGTGCCAGTAGGCCGGGACAGGGTACAGATACGCAGTATTTT. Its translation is CASRPGQGTDTQYF. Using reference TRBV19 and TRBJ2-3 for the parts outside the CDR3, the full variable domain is DGGITQSPKYLFRKEGQNVTLSCEQNLNHDAMYWYRQDPGQGLRLIYYSQIVNDFQKGDIAEGYSVSREKKESFPLTVTSAQKNPTAFYLCASRPGQGTDTQYFGPGTRLTVL.

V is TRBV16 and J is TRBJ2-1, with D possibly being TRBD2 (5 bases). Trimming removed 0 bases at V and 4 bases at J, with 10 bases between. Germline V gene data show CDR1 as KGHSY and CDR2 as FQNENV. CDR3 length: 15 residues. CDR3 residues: CASSQSEAEYNEQFF. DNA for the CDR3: TGTGCCAGCAGCCAATCGGAAGCGGAGTACAATGAGCAGTTCTTC. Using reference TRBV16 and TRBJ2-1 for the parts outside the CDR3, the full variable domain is GEEVAQTPKHLVRGEGQKAKLYCAPIKGHSYVFWYQQVLKNEFKFLISFQNENVFDETGMPKERFSAKCLPNSPCSLEIQATKLEDSAVYFCASSQSEAEYNEQFFGPGTRLTVL.

The CDR3 here is CASSITGDQPQHF. The CDR3 DNA is TGTGCCAGTAGTATAACCGGGGATCAGCCCCAGCATTTT. The chain recombines TRBV19 with TRBJ1-5, with D hard to call. The germline CDR1 and CDR2 sequences are LNHDA and SQIVND (reference sequence). V dropped 2 bases and J dropped 5 bases, with 7 bases sitting between them. The CDR3 loop spans 13 amino acids.

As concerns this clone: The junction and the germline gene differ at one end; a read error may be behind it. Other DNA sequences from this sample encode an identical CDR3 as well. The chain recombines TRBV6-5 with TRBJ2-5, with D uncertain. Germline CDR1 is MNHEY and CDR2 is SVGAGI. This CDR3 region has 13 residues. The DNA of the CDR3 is TGTGCTAGCAGTCGGCGGCCATCGGAGACCCAGTACTTC. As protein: CASSRRPSETQYF.

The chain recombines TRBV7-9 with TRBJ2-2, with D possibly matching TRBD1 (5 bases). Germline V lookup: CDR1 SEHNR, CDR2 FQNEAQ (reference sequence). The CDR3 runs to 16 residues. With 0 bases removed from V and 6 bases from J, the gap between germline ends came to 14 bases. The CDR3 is CASSLAVGAGPGELFF. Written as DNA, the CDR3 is TGTGCCAGCAGCTTAGCGGTTGGGGCAGGTCCCGGGGAGCTGTTTTTT.

The CDR3, as DNA: TGTGCCAGCAGTGTGGAGGACCGGGGGCAGTACTTC. It specifies CASSVEDRGQYF. The rearrangement uses TRBV6-1 and TRBJ2-7; possibly TRBD2 for D (5 bases). Trimming cost V 4 bases and J 9 bases, with 13 bases left between them. The CDR3 consists of 12 residues. CDR1 MNHNS and CDR2 SASEGT come from the germline V gene.

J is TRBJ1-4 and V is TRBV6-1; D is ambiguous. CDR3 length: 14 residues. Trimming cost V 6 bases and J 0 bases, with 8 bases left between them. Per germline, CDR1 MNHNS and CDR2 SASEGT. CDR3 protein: CASSESATNEKLFF. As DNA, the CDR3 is TGTGCCAGCAGCGAATCTGCAACTAATGAAAAACTGTTTTTT.

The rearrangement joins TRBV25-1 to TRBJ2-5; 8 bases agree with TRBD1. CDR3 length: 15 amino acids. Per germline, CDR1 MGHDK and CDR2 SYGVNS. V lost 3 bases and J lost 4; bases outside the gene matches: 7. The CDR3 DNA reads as TGTGCCAGCAGTGACTTTCAGGGGGCGGGAGAGACCCAGTACTTC. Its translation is CASSDFQGAGETQYF.

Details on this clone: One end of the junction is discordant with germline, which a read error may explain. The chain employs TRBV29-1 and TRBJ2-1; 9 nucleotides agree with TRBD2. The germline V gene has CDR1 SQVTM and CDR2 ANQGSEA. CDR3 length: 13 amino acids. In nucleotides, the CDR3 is TGCAGCGCCGCAATCAGACTAGCGGAAGAGCGGTTCTTC. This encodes CSAAIRLAEERFF.

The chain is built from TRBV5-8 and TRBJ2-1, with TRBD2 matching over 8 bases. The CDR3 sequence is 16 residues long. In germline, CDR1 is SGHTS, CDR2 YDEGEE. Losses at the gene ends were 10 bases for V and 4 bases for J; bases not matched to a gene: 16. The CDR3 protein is CAAAGRGTSRYNEQFF. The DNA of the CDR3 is TGTGCCGCCGCCGGTAGGGGGACTAGTAGGTACAATGAGCAGTTCTTC. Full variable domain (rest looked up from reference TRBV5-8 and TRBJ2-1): EAGVTQSPTHLIKTRGQQATLRCSPISGHTSVYWYQQALGLGLQFLLWYDEGEERNRGNFPPRFSGRQFPNYSSELNVNALELEDSALYLCAAAGRGTSRYNEQFFGPGTRLTVL.

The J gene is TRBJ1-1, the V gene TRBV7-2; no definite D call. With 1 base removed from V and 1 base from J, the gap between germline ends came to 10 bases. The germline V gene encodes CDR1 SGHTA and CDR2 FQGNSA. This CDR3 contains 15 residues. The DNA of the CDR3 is TGTGCCAGCAGCTTAGTAATCGCAGGGAACACTGAAGCTTTCTTT. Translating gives CASSLVIAGNTEAFF. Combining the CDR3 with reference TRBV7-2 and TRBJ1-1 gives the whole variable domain GAGVSQSPSNKVTEKGKDVELRCDPISGHTALYWYRQSLGQGLEFLIYFQGNSAPDKSGLPSDRFSAERTGGSVSTLTIQRTQQEDSAVYLCASSLVIAGNTEAFFGQGTRLTVV.

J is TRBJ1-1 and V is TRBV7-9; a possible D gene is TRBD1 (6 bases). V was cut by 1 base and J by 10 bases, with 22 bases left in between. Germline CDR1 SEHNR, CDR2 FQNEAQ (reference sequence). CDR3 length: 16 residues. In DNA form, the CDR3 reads TGTGCCAGCAGCTTAGAACCCGACAGGTCCGAACGACCAGCTTTCTTT. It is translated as CASSLEPDRSERPAFF.

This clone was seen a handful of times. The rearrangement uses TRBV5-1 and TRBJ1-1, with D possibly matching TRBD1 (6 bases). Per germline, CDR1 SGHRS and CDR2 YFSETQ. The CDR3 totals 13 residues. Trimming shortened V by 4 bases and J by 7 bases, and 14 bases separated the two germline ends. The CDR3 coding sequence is TGCGCCAGCAGCGTCGGACAGATTAGTGAAGCTTTCTTT. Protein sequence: CASSVGQISEAFF.

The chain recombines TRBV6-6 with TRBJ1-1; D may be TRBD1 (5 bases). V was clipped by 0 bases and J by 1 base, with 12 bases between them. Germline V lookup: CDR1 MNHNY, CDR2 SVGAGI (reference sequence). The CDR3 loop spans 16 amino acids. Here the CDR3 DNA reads TGTGCCAGCAGTTACTCGAGTGTTGGGGCGAACACTGAAGCTTTCTTT. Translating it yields CASSYSSVGANTEAFF.

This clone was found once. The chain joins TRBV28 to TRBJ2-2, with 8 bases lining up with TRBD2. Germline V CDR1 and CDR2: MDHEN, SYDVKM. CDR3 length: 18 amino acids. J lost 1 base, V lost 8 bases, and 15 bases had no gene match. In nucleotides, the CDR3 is TGTGCCAGCCGGGGGCGATTCCTAGCGGGTGAGAACACCGGGGAGCTGTTTTTT. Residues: CASRGRFLAGENTGELFF.

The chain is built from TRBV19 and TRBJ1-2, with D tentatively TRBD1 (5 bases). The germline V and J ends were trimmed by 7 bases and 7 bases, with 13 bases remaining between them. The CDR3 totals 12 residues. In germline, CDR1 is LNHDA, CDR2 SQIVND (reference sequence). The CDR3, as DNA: TGTGCCAGTACGCCAGGGATGGGTGGCTACACCTTC. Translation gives CASTPGMGGYTF.

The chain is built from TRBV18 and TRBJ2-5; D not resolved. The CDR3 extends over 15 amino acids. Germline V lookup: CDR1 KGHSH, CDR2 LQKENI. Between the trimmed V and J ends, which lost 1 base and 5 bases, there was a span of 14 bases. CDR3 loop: CASSPRSTDRETQYF. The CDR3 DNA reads TGTGCCAGCTCACCACGTAGCACTGATCGGGAGACCCAGTACTTC.

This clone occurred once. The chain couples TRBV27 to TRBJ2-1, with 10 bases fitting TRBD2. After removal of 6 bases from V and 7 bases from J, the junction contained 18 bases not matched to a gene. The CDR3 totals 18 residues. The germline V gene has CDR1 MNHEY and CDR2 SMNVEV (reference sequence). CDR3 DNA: TGTGCCAGCAGATCTAGCGGGAGAAGACCTAGCCGGCGTAATGAGCAGTTCTTC. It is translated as CASRSSGRRPSRRNEQFF.